This TCR beta chain derives from a study of blood T cell repertoires in COVID-19. This CDR3 comprises 12 residues. The germline gives CDR1 SGHTA, CDR2 FQGTGA. The V gene lost 2 bases and the J gene lost 8 bases, with 7 bases spanning the gap. Here immunoSEQ multiplex PCR was the method, and the copy in TCRdb shows in-frame clones only, minus some. The sample lists about 60,000 clones; 65% to 90% were seen once. This clonotype was obtained from a man in his fifties or sixties with COVID-19, enrolled during active disease. Sequenced input: peripheral blood. The rearrangement links TRBV7-3 to TRBJ2-1; D unresolved. The CDR3 nucleotides read TGTGCCAGCAGCTTATCGGGTTATGAGCAGTTCTTC. Protein: CASSLSGYEQFF.